This passage covers 7 T cell receptor beta chains from one sample sequenced in a study of spatial heterogeneity in lung cancer. Their antigens are not known. In TCRdb, the 5' RACE reads were re-called with MiXCR into one record per CDR3 protein. Altogether roughly 7,700 distinct CDR3 sequences are present, 5.4% being singletons, with the ten largest covering 20% to 30%. General observations from the study: One measure, the expanded intratumoral alpha and beta TCR count, tracked tumor mutation counts.

Time point indicated: sample taken at primary tumor resection. Specimen: lung tumor tissue, collected at surgery. The receptors originated from a male donor with early-stage non-small cell lung cancer.

This clonotype is medium-sized in the sample. The rearrangement uses TRBV29-1 and TRBJ2-3; D is unclear. V was shortened by 6 bases and J by 5 bases, with 21 bases between the two germline ends. The CDR3 is 15 residues long. Germline V CDR1 and CDR2: SQVTM, ANQGSEA. CDR3 region: CSVTWGLGGVDTQYF. The CDR3 DNA reads TGCAGCGTAACATGGGGTCTAGGTGGTGTAGATACGCAGTATTTT.

Many counts were recorded for this clonotype. The rearrangement joins TRBV7-8 to TRBJ1-5; tentatively, D is TRBD1 (6 bases). CDR3 length: 16 residues. Between the trimmed V and J ends, which lost 4 bases and 2 bases, there was a span of 15 bases. Germline-derived CDR1 and CDR2 are SGHVS and FQNEAQ. CDR3 sequence reads: CASSSPWGAGNQPQHF. The CDR3 bases are TGTGCCAGCAGCTCGCCCTGGGGGGCTGGCAATCAGCCCCAGCATTTT.

This clonotype was observed at least ten times. The J gene is TRBJ2-2, the V gene TRBV7-9; 9 bases align to TRBD1. From germline, CDR1 is SEHNR and CDR2 FQNEAQ (reference sequence). The CDR3 has 15 amino acids. V shed 5 bases and J 7 bases; nucleotides not matched to a gene: 8. CDR3 bases: TGTGCCAGCAGCCCTTGGACAGGGGATGACGGGGAGCTGTTTTTT. This codes for CASSPWTGDDGELFF. The full variable domain, rest sourced from reference TRBV7-9 and TRBJ2-2, is DTGVSQNPRHKITKRGQNVTFRCDPISEHNRLYWYRQTLGQGPEFLTYFQNEAQLEKSRLLSDRFSAERPKGSFSTLEIQRTEQGDSAMYLCASSPWTGDDGELFFGEGSRLTVL.

By sample fraction, this clonotype is medium-sized. The chain links TRBV20-1 to TRBJ2-3; 11 positions agree with TRBD2. Germline V CDR1 and CDR2: DFQATT, SNEGSKA (reference sequence). After removal of 6 bases from V and 5 bases from J, the junction contained 7 bases not matched to a gene. The CDR3 is made up of 14 amino acids. The CDR3 spells CSAHDLAGGDTQYF. CDR3 bases: TGCAGTGCCCATGATCTAGCGGGAGGAGATACGCAGTATTTT.

This clonotype was observed a few times. The rearrangement joins TRBV7-8 to TRBJ1-4; no reliable D call. CDR1 SGHVS and CDR2 FQNEAQ come from the germline V gene. This CDR3 has 13 residues. Trimming left V 1 base short and J 5 bases short, with 5 bases between. CDR3 nucleotides: TGTGCCAGCAGCTTAGTAGAGAATGAAAAACTGTTTTTT. This gives the protein CASSLVENEKLFF.

This clonotype was seen many times. The chain is built from TRBV12-3 or TRBV12-4 and TRBJ1-3; TRBD1 might be the D (5 bases). V lost 0 bases and J 2 bases, leaving 14 bases between the germline ends. This CDR3 region has 17 residues. CDR3 sequence (DNA): TGTGCCAGCAGTTTAGCTCTAGGGGTTTGGGCTGGAAACACCATATATTTT. It is translated as CASSLALGVWAGNTIYF.

In this sample, this clonotype turned up a few times. The rearrangement links TRBV7-2 to TRBJ1-1; D remains ambiguous. V lost 1 base, J lost 6 bases, and 9 bases lay in between. Germline values: CDR1 SGHTA, CDR2 FQGNSA. This CDR3 is 13 amino acids long. The CDR3 loop is CASSLEGFAEAFF. Written as DNA, the CDR3 is TGTGCCAGCAGCTTAGAAGGGTTTGCTGAAGCTTTCTTT.